The sequence of this T cell receptor (beta chain) was determined in a study of beta chain features in type 1 diabetes. Study observations and caveats: VDJ junctions in type 1 diabetes patients carried more deletions and fewer insertions. The naive, central memory and Treg TCRB repertoires showed an apparent similarity that was greater among patients than among healthy donors.

The isolated RNA, all of it, was reverse transcribed, so expressed TCRB transcripts were what got sequenced. Roughly 3.5 million reads per sample on average were obtained from naive, central memory and regulatory T cell samples. Clones were read by immunoSEQ multiplex PCR, and TCRdb kept only the in-frame ones, dropping some. The profile shows approximately 250,000 clones, approximately 14% of them singletons. About this clone: Its antigen is not known.

From germline, CDR1 is KGHSH and CDR2 LQKENI. With 3 bases removed from V and 7 bases from J, the gap between germline ends came to 22 bases. This CDR3 region has 17 residues. Isolation of CD4+ naive, central memory, regulatory and stem cell-like memory cells was achieved by sorting via CD45RO/CCR7/CD25/CD127/CD95/CD27. The sequence came from a woman aged 40 to 50 in good health. The sample taken for sequencing was naive CD4+ T cells from blood. The chain links TRBV18 to TRBJ1-5; D perhaps matches TRBD1 (5 bases). This CDR3 reads CASSPKTAGGVSQPQHF. CDR3 DNA: TGTGCCAGCTCACCTAAGACCGCGGGAGGGGTAAGCCAGCCCCAGCATTTT.